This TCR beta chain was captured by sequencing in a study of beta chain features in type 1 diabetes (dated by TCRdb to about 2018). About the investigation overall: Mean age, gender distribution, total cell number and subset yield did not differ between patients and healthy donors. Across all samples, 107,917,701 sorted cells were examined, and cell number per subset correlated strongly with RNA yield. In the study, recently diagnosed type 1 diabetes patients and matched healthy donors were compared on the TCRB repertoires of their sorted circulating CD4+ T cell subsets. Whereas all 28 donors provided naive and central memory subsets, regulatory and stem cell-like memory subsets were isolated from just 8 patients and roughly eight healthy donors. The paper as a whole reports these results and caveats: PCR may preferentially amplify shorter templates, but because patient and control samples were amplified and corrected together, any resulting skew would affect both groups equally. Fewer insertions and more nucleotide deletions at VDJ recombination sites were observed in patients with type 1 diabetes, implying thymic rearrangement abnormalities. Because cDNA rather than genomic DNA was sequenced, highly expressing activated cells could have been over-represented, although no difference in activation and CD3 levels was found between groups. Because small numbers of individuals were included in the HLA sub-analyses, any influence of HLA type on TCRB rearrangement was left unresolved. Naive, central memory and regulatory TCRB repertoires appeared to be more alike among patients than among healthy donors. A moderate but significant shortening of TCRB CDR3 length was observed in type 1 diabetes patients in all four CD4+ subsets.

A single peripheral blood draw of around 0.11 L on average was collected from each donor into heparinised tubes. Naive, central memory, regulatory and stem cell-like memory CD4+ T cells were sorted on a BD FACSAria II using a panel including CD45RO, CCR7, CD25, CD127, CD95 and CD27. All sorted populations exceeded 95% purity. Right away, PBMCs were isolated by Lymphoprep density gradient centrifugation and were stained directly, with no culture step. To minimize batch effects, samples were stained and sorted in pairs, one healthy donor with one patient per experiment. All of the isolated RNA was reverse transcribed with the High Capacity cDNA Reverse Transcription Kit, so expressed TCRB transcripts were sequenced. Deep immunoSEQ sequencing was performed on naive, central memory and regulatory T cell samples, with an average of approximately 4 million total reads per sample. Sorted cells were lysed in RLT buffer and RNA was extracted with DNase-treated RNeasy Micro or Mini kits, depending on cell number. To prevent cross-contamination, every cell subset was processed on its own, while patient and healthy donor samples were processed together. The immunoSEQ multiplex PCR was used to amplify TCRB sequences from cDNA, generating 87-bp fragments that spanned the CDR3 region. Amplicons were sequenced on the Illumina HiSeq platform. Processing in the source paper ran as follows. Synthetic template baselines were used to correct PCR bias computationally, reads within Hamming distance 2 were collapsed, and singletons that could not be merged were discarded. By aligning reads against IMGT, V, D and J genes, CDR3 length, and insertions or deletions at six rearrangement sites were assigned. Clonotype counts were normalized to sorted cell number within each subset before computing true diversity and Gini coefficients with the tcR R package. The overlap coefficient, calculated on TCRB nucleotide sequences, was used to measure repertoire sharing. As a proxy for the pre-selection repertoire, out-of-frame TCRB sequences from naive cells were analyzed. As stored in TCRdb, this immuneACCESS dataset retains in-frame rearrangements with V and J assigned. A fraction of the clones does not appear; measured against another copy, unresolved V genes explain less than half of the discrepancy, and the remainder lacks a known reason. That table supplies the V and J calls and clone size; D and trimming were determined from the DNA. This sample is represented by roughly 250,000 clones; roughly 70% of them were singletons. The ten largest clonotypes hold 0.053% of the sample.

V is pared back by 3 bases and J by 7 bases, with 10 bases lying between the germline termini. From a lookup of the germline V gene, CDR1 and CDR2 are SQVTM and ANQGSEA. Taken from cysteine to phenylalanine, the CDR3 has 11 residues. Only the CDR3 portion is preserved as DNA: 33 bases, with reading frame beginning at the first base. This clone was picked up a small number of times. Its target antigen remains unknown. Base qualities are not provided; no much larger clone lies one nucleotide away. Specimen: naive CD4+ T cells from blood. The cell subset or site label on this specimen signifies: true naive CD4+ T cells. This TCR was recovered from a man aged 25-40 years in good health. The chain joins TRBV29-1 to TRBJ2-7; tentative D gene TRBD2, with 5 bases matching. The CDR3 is CSVERAREQYF. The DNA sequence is TGCAGCGTTGAGAGGGCGCGGGAGCAGTACTTC.